A single sample gave rise to the 27 T cell receptor beta chains below, sequenced in a study of blood T cell repertoires in COVID-19 (dated by TCRdb to between 2020 and 2021). Library generation was performed with the immunoSEQ multiplex PCR assay. TCRdb stores this immuneACCESS table with in-frame sequences only. Part of the clones is absent; in the studies checked, under half of the shortfall reflects unresolved V genes, and no reason is known for the rest. Here the sample has some 290,000 clones; around 83% occur a single time. The ten largest clones take up approximately 4% of the sample. The sample consisted of peripheral blood. The receptors shown here come from a man younger than 30 with active or convalescent COVID-19.

The V call is TRBV7-2, the J call TRBJ2-5; 10 bases map to TRBD1. Germline CDR1 reads SGHTA; CDR2 reads FQGNSA. The CDR3 is made up of 14 amino acids. V shed 5 bases, J shed 5 bases, and the junction held 5 bases outside the gene matches. The DNA for the CDR3 is TGTGCCAGCAGCCCTCGACAGGGGGCGGAGACCCAGTACTTC. It yields the protein CASSPRQGAETQYF.

V and J are TRBV3-1 (or the pseudogene TRBV3-2) and TRBJ1-5; perhaps TRBD1 as D (5 bases). The CDR3 has 14 amino acids. CDR1 is LGHDT and CDR2 is YNNKEL in the germline V gene (reference sequence). V was shortened by 4 bases and J by 0 bases, with 7 bases between the two germline ends. In DNA form, the CDR3 reads TGTGCCAGCAGCCTCGGGGGTAGCAATCAGCCCCAGCATTTT. Encoded protein: CASSLGGSNQPQHF.

This chain joins TRBV30 and TRBJ1-2; D is possibly TRBD1 (5 bases). This CDR3 contains 12 residues. CDR1 and CDR2 (germline): GTSNPN, SVGIG (reference sequence). Trimming cost V 6 bases and J 0 bases, with 8 bases left between them. The CDR3, as DNA: TGTGCCTGTTCAGGGTCTAACTATGGCTACACCTTC. Translating it yields CACSGSNYGYTF.

J is TRBJ1-6 and V is TRBV5-4; tentative D call: TRBD1 (6 bases). The CDR3 covers 13 residues. V lost 0 bases and J lost 16, with 14 bases in between. The germline CDR1 and CDR2 sequences are SGHNT and YYREEE (reference sequence). The CDR3 loop reads CASSLARGRQLHF. CDR3 nucleotides: TGTGCCAGCAGCTTGGCCAGGGGCCGACAGCTCCACTTT.

The rearrangement uses TRBV4-1 and TRBJ2-5, with a tentative D call TRBD2 (5 bases). The CDR3 length is 14 residues. Between the trimmed V and J ends, which lost 2 bases and 5 bases, there was a span of 12 bases. CDR1 and CDR2 (germline): MGHRA, YSYEKL. CDR3 sequence (DNA): TGCGCCAGCAGCCAACCGGGGTTGGACGAGACCCAGTACTTC. It codes for CASSQPGLDETQYF.

The chain is built from TRBV27 and TRBJ2-5, with 10 bases fitting TRBD1. The V segment lost 6 bases and the J segment 7 bases; nucleotides outside the gene matches: 11. The germline gives CDR1 MNHEY, CDR2 SMNVEV (reference sequence). This CDR3 comprises 15 residues. As DNA, the CDR3 is TGTGCCAGCAGCTCCGGGACAGGGGCCTCGGGGACCCAGTACTTC. Protein sequence: CASSSGTGASGTQYF.

The chain couples TRBV10-1 to TRBJ1-1; the D gene is possibly TRBD1 (5 bases). V dropped 9 bases and J dropped 8 bases, with 7 bases sitting between them. Looked up from germline, CDR1 is WNHNN and CDR2 is SYGVQD (reference sequence). The CDR3 contains 9 residues. Here the CDR3 reads CARGGEAFF. CDR3 DNA: TGCGCCAGGGGGGGGGAAGCTTTCTTT.

This clone was detected only a few times. The chain couples TRBV22-1 to TRBJ1-1. TRBV22-1 is recorded as a pseudogene. The CDR3 loop spans 12 amino acids. CDR3 DNA sequence: TGTCCTGGGAGCGCTCCGGAGACTGAAGCTTTCTTT. Translated: CPGSAPETEAFF.

V and J are TRBV5-1 and TRBJ1-2; unclear D gene. V lost 0 bases and J 5 bases, leaving 14 bases between the germline ends. Germline V gene data show CDR1 as SGHRS and CDR2 as YFSETQ. The CDR3 runs to 15 residues. CDR3 nucleotides: TGCGCCAGCAGCTTGGCTGCTACCGGTATATATGGCTACACCTTC. This gives the protein CASSLAATGIYGYTF.

The chain joins TRBV6-5 to TRBJ1-1; the D gene is possibly TRBD1 (6 bases). Germline V gene sequence: CDR1 MNHEY, CDR2 SVGAGI. CDR3 length: 12 amino acids. Trimming stripped 8 bases from V and 5 bases from J, with 12 bases between. The DNA for the CDR3 is TGTGCCAGCGAGAACACAGGGACTGAAGCTTTCTTT. Protein: CASENTGTEAFF.

The chain carries TRBV2 and TRBJ1-3; 9 bases are a match to TRBD1. CDR1 and CDR2 from the germline V gene are SNHLY and FYNNEI. The CDR3 extends over 17 amino acids. V lost 4 bases and J lost 2; bases outside the gene matches: 9. The CDR3 nucleotides are TGTGCCAGCAGTGTAATGGGACAGGGATATCCTGGAAACACCATATATTTT. Translation gives CASSVMGQGYPGNTIYF.

This clone was seen only once. This chain links TRBV6-5 with TRBJ1-4; 9 bases are shared with TRBD1. CDR1 and CDR2 from the germline V gene are MNHEY and SVGAGI. V lost 6 bases, J lost 6 bases, and 5 bases stayed unmatched. This CDR3 spans 14 amino acids. For the CDR3, the DNA is TGTGCCAGCAGGCCGGGACAGGGACATGAAAAACTGTTTTTT. The encoded protein is CASRPGQGHEKLFF.

The chain links TRBV25-1 to TRBJ1-4; 7 positions match TRBD1. This CDR3 is built from 16 residues. The trim removed 7 bases at V and 3 bases at J, leaving 11 bases unmatched. The germline gives CDR1 MGHDK, CDR2 SYGVNS. The CDR3 nucleotides read TGTGCCAGCACTGGGACAGCGAAAGGGGCTAATGAAAAACTGTTTTTT. Translation: CASTGTAKGANEKLFF.

The V call is TRBV6-4, the J call TRBJ2-1, with 8 bases matching TRBD2. The CDR3 length is 15 residues. V shed 2 bases and J 4 bases; nucleotides not matched to a gene: 4. Germline V gene sequence: CDR1 MRHNA, CDR2 SNTAGT. The CDR3 sequence: CASSDTGGAYNEQFF. As DNA, the CDR3 is TGTGCCAGCAGTGACACCGGGGGGGCTTACAATGAGCAGTTCTTC.

The V call is TRBV6-5, the J call TRBJ2-3; 8 bases match TRBD1. Germline trimming cut 3 bases from V and 2 bases from J; bases unmatched to any gene: 4. Germline lookup yields CDR1 MNHEY and CDR2 SVGAGI. This CDR3 comprises 15 residues. CDR3 coding DNA: TGTGCCAGCAGTTATCGGGACAGGATCACAGATACGCAGTATTTT. It codes for CASSYRDRITDTQYF.

The chain joins TRBV19 to TRBJ1-6; TRBD1 is a possible D gene (6 bases). In germline, CDR1 is LNHDA, CDR2 SQIVND (reference sequence). V was trimmed by 7 bases and J by 7 bases, leaving 11 bases between them. This CDR3 region has 13 residues. CDR3 region: CASNDRWNSPLHF. In nucleotides, the CDR3 is TGTGCCAGTAACGACAGGTGGAATTCACCCCTCCACTTT.

The CDR3 here is CASSTPSTGNYGYTF. In DNA, the CDR3 is TGTGCCAGCAGCACACCCTCGACTGGCAACTATGGCTACACCTTC. The chain links TRBV28 to TRBJ1-2, with D hard to call. The V and J ends lost 6 bases and 2 bases respectively, with 16 bases between them. The germline V gene encodes CDR1 MDHEN and CDR2 SYDVKM. There are 15 residues in the CDR3.

The rearrangement links TRBV6-2 or TRBV6-3 to TRBJ2-1, with D hard to call. Germline lookup yields CDR1 MNHEY and CDR2 SVGEGT. Trimming took off 0 bases at V and 3 bases at J, with 12 bases between the two ends. The CDR3 is 16 amino acids. CDR3 sequence: CASSYSWLVGYNEQFF. The CDR3 region has the DNA TGTGCCAGCAGTTACTCCTGGCTAGTTGGCTACAATGAGCAGTTCTTC.

The V call is TRBV5-3, the J call TRBJ2-6, with 8 bases lining up with TRBD1. TRBV5-3 is placed among ORFs of uncertain function. The CDR3 has 21 amino acids. V trimming: 5 bases; J trimming: 0 bases; junction bases outside the gene matches: 19. For the CDR3, the DNA is TGTGCCAGAAGGTTGAATCAACAGGGGGGTAACCCCCTCTCTGGGGCCAACGTCCTGACTTTC. This gives the protein CARRLNQQGGNPLSGANVLTF.

This clone showed up just a few times. The rearrangement joins TRBV19 to TRBJ1-6; D remains unclear. The CDR3 length is 13 residues. V lost 3 bases and J 7 bases, leaving 7 bases between the germline ends. The germline CDR1 and CDR2 sequences are LNHDA and SQIVND (reference sequence). The CDR3 region has the DNA TGTGCCAGTAGTATGCGGCGAAATTCACCCCTCCACTTT. Its translation: CASSMRRNSPLHF.

The chain recombines TRBV6-6 with TRBJ2-1; D is unclear. Germline values: CDR1 MNHNY, CDR2 SVGAGI (reference sequence). CDR3 length: 13 amino acids. V was clipped by 2 bases and J by 3 bases, with 5 bases between them. CDR3 nucleotide sequence: TGTGCCAGCAGTTACGGCCTCTACAATGAGCAGTTCTTC. Protein: CASSYGLYNEQFF.

The rearrangement uses TRBV3-1 (or the pseudogene TRBV3-2) and TRBJ1-4; the D gene is possibly TRBD1 (5 bases). Trimming shortened V by 6 bases and J by 5 bases, and 13 bases separated the two germline ends. This CDR3 contains 14 residues. CDR1 and CDR2 from the germline V gene are LGHDT and YNNKEL (reference sequence). The CDR3 DNA reads TGTGCCAGCAGAAAAACAGGATTCAATGAAAAACTGTTTTTT. Its protein is CASRKTGFNEKLFF.

This clone was observed a handful of times. The CDR3 DNA reads TGCAGCGTGGATACAGGACGGATGAACACTGAAGCTTTCTTT. Translated: CSVDTGRMNTEAFF. The V and J genes are TRBV29-1 and TRBJ1-1; maybe TRBD1 (5 bases). The CDR3 consists of 14 residues. Trimming took 6 bases from V and 0 from J, leaving 14 bases between them. Germline V gene sequence: CDR1 SQVTM, CDR2 ANQGSEA.

The chain uses TRBV6-2 or TRBV6-3 and TRBJ2-3; no firm D call. This CDR3 comprises 14 residues. Trimming removed 0 bases at V and 3 bases at J, with 7 bases between. The germline gives CDR1 MNHEY, CDR2 SVGEGT. CDR3 amino acids: CASSYSIGTDTQYF. For the CDR3, the DNA is TGTGCCAGCAGTTACTCTATCGGGACAGATACGCAGTATTTT.

The gene calls are TRBV6-4 and TRBJ1-2, with D hard to call. Germline assignment: CDR1 MRHNA and CDR2 SNTAGT. Trimming took 3 bases from V and 4 from J, leaving 15 bases between them. The CDR3 is 15 residues long. CDR3 sequence (DNA): TGTGCCAGCAGTGAAGACATGGAGGGTACCTATGGCTACACCTTC. Translating it yields CASSEDMEGTYGYTF.

The chain recombines TRBV6-6 with TRBJ2-7; TRBD2 matches at 8 bases. The germline V gene has CDR1 MNHNY and CDR2 SVGAGI (reference sequence). This CDR3 has 14 residues. V lost 7 bases to trimming and J lost 3 bases; unmatched junction nucleotides: 8. The CDR3 DNA reads as TGTGCCAGCACCAGCCCCCTAGCGGGCTACGAGCAGTACTTC. Its translation: CASTSPLAGYEQYF.

The V call is TRBV9, the J call TRBJ2-3; tentatively, D is TRBD2 (7 bases). The CDR3 extends over 15 amino acids. Between the trimmed V and J ends, which lost 3 bases and 2 bases, there was a span of 13 bases. The germline V gene encodes CDR1 SGDLS and CDR2 YYNGEE. The CDR3 is CASSAGGQPTDTQYF. Written as DNA, the CDR3 is TGTGCCAGCAGCGCCGGGGGGCAGCCCACAGATACGCAGTATTTT.